Here is one T cell receptor (beta chain) with its context. This sample stems from a study of blood T cell repertoires in COVID-19. Study as a whole: T cells, B-cell-depleted T cells, or PBMCs provided the cDNA or gDNA that served as material.

Generated by immunoSEQ multiplex PCR, the TCRdb table keeps only in-frame clones and is missing some. The repertoire consists of 57,000 or so clones, with 65% to 80% occurring once and the leading ten covering about 20%. Germline loops: CDR1 MDHEN, CDR2 SYDVKM. V shed 7 bases and J 8 bases; nucleotides not matched to a gene: 13. This CDR3 contains 14 residues. The chain couples TRBV28 to TRBJ2-5; 7 nucleotides agree with TRBD1. The receptor was derived from a man aged 55-75 years with acute or convalescent COVID-19. Sequencing was performed on peripheral blood. CDR3 region: CASTPPSRTGTQYF. The CDR3 DNA sequence: TGTGCCAGCACCCCCCCTTCGCGGACAGGAACCCAGTACTTC.